The present T cell receptor beta chain was sequenced within a study of OX40 agonist ivuxolimab in advanced cancers. Profiling relied on immunoSEQ multiplex PCR, and the TCRdb table lists in-frame clones only, not all of them. The sample carries 75,000 to 95,000 clones, roughly 91% recorded once. The CDR3 loop spans 18 amino acids. CDR1 and CDR2 from the germline V gene are SGHAT and FQNNGV. V dropped 1 base and J dropped 0 bases, with 16 bases sitting between them. In this sample, this clone turned up once. Here the sequenced sample was CD4+ or CD8+ T cells sorted from blood, taken in a trial of the OX40 agonist ivuxolimab. The origin of this receptor is an adult with an advanced solid tumor such as melanoma, head and neck, liver or kidney cancer. The gene calls are TRBV11-2 and TRBJ1-5; unclear D gene. The CDR3 DNA reads as TGTGCCAGCAGCTTAGGATTCGGGGTGCAACATAGCAATCAGCCCCAGCATTTT. Protein product: CASSLGFGVQHSNQPQHF. Based on the CDR3 plus reference TRBV11-2 and TRBJ1-5, the full variable domain is EAGVAQSPRYKIIEKRQSVAFWCNPISGHATLYWYQQILGQGPKLLIQFQNNGVVDDSQLPKDRFSAERLKGVDSTLKIQPAKLEDSAVYLCASSLGFGVQHSNQPQHFGDGTRLSIL.